The clone carrying this TCR beta chain has a count of ten or more. What it binds is unknown. This entry is derived from a study of CD8 T cells in ankylosing spondylitis. Study observations and caveats: Significantly higher representation of disease-linked clones was reported for matched ankylosing spondylitis synovial fluid. Clones that were linked to disease were CD8+ and were relatively rare in peripheral blood. Blood of patients with ankylosing spondylitis appeared to be characterized by a TCR beta motif of eight highly homologous variants.

V lost 0 bases, J lost 2 bases, and 11 bases lay in between. CDR1 and CDR2 from the germline V gene are DFQATT and SNEGSKA (reference sequence). The CDR3 has 14 residues. Researchers built TCR beta libraries using quantitative 5'-RACE with molecular barcodes. Using its own MiXCR run on the 5' RACE reads, TCRdb lists one record per CDR3 protein. In the table there are around 130,000 distinct CDR3 sequences, roughly 17% of which are singletons. Sequencing was carried out using blood, either unsorted or a sorted T cell fraction (not recorded which). The clonotype comes from a male donor with ankylosing spondylitis. The V gene is TRBV20-1, the J gene TRBJ2-7, with D perhaps TRBD2 (6 bases). CDR3 bases: TGCAGTGCTAGAGATCACGGGGGAGCCTACGAGCAGTACTTC. Its protein is CSARDHGGAYEQYF.